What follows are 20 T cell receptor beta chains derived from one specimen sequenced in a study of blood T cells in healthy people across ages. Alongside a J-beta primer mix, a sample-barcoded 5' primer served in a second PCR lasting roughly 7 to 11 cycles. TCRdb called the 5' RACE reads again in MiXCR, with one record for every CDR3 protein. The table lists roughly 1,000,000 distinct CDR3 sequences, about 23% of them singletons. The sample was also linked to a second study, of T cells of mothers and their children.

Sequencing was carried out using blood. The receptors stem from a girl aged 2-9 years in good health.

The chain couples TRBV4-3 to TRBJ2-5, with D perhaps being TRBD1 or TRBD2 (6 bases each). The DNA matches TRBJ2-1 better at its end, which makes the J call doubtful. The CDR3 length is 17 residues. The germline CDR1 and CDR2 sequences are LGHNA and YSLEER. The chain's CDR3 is CASSQDRPGGSGDEQFF. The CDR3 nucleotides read TGCGCCAGCAGCCAAGATCGCCCCGGGGGCAGCGGCGATGAGCAGTTCTTC.

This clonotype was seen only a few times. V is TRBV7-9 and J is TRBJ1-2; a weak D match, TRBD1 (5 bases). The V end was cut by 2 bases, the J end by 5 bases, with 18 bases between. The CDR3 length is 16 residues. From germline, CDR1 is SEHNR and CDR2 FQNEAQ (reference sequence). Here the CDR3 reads CASSLSLSEGRYGYTF. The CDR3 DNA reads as TGTGCCAGCAGCTTAAGTTTATCGGAGGGGCGGTATGGCTACACCTTC.

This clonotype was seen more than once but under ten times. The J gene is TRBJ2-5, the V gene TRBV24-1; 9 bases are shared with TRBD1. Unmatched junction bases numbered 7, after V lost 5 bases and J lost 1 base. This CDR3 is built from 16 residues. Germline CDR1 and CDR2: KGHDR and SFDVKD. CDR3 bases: TGTGCCACCAGTGGGAAGGGACAGGGACTCCAAGAGACCCAGTACTTC. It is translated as CATSGKGQGLQETQYF.

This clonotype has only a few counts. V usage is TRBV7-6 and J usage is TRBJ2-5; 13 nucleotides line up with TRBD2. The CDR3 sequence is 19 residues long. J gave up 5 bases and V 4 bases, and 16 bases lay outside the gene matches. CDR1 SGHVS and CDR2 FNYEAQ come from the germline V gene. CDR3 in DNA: TGTGCCAGCAGCTCCCCGGATTGGACTAGCGGGAGAGGAGCCGAGACCCAGTACTTC. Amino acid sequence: CASSSPDWTSGRGAETQYF.

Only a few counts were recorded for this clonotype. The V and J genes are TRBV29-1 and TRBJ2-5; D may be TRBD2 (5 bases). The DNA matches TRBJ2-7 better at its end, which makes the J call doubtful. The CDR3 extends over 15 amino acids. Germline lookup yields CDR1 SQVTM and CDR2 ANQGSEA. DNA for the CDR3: TGCAGCGTTGCGGGGTTGGGGAACCAGAACTACGAGCAGTACTTC. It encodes CSVAGLGNQNYEQYF.

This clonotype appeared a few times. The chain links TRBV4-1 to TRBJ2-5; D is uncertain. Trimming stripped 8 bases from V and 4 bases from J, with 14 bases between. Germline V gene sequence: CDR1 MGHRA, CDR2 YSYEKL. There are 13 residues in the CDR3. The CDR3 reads CASAGFGGETQYF. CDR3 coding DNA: TGCGCCAGCGCCGGGTTTGGTGGAGAGACCCAGTACTTC.

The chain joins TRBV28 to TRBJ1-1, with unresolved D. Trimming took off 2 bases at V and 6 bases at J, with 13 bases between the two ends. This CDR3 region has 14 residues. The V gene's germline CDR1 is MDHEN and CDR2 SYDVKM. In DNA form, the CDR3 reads TGTGCCAGCAGTTTAGGGCCCATGGTCGCTGAAGCTTTCTTT. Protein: CASSLGPMVAEAFF.

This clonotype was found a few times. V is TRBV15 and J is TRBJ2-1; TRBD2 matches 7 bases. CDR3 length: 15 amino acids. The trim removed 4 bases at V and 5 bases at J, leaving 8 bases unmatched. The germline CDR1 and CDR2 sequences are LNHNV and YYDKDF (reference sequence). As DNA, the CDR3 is TGTGCCACCAGCACAGCCGGGACTAAGCACAATGAGCAGTTCTTC. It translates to CATSTAGTKHNEQFF.

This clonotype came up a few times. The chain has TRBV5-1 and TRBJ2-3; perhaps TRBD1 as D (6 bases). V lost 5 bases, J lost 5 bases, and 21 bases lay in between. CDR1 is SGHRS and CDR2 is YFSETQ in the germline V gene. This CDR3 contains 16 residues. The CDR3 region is CASSSKFGRGEDTQYF. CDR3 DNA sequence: TGCGCCAGCAGTTCCAAGTTCGGCAGGGGTGAAGATACGCAGTATTTT. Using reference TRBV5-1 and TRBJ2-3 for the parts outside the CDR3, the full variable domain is KAGVTQTPRYLIKTRGQQVTLSCSPISGHRSVSWYQQTPGQGLQFLFEYFSETQRNKGNFPGRFSGRQFSNSRSEMNVSTLELGDSALYLCASSSKFGRGEDTQYFGPGTRLTVL.

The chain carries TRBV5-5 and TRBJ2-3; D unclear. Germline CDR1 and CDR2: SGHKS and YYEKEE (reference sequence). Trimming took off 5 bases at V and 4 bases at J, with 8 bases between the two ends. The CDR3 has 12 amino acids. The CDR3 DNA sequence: TGTGCCAGCAGTTCATGGGCAGATACGCAGTATTTT. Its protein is CASSSWADTQYF.

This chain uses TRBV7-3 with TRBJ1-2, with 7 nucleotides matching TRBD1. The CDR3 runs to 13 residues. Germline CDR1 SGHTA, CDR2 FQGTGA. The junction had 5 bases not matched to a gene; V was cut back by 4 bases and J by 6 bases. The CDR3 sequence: CASSSQGLHGYTF. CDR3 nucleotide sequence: TGTGCCAGCAGCTCACAGGGGCTCCATGGCTACACCTTC.

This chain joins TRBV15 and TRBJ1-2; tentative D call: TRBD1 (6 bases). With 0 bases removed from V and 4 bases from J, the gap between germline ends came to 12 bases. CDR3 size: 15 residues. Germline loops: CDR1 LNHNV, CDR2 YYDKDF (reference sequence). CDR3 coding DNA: TGTGCCACCAGCAGAGATCGGACAGACTCCTATGGCTACACCTTC. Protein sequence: CATSRDRTDSYGYTF. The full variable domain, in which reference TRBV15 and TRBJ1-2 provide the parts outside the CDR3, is DAMVIQNPRYQVTQFGKPVTLSCSQTLNHNVMYWYQQKSSQAPKLLFHYYDKDFNNEADTPDNFQSRRPNTSFCFLDIRSPGLGDTAMYLCATSRDRTDSYGYTFGSGTRLTVV.

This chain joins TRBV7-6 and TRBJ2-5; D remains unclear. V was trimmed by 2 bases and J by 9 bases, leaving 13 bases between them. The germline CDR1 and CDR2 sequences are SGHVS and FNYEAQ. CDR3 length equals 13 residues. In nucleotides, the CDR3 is TGTGCCAGCAGCTTATCGTCCGGATGGGCCCAGTACTTC. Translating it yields CASSLSSGWAQYF.

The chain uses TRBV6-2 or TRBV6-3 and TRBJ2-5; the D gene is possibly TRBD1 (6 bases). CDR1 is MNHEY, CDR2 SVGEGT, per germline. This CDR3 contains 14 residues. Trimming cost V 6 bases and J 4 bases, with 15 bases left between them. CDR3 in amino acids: CASSTVGGGETQYF. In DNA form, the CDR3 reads TGTGCCAGCAGCACTGTTGGGGGCGGAGAGACCCAGTACTTC.

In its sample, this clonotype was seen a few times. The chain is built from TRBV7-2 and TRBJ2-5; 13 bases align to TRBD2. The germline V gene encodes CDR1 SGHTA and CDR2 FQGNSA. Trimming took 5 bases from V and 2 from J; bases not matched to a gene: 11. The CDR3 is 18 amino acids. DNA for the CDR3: TGTGCCAGCAGCCCCGAGACTAGCGGGGGGTTCCGACAAGAGACCCAGTACTTC. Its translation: CASSPETSGGFRQETQYF.

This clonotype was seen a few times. The CDR3 loop reads CASGGIPNEKLFF. CDR3 DNA: TGTGCCAGCGGAGGGATCCCCAATGAAAAACTGTTTTTT. The V and J genes are TRBV2 and TRBJ1-4; D uncertain. Looked up from germline, CDR1 is SNHLY and CDR2 is FYNNEI. This CDR3 comprises 13 residues. The V end lost 8 bases, the J end lost 5 bases, and 12 bases lay between the germline ends. The variable domain in full, completed from reference TRBV2 and TRBJ1-4, reads EPEVTQTPSHQVTQMGQEVILRCVPISNHLYFYWYRQILGQKVEFLVSFYNNEISEKSEIFDDQFSVERPDGSNFTLKIRSTKLEDSAMYFCASGGIPNEKLFFGSGTQLSVL.

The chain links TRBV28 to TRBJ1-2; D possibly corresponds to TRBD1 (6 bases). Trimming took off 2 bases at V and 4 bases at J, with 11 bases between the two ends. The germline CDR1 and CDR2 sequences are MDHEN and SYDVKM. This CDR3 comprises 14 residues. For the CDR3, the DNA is TGTGCCAGCAGTTTACAGGGGCAAGGCTATGGCTACACCTTC. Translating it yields CASSLQGQGYGYTF.

This chain's CDR3 is CSARGGAEAFF. The CDR3, as DNA: TGCAGTGCTAGAGGAGGGGCTGAAGCTTTCTTT. This rearrangement joins TRBV20-1 to TRBJ1-1, with D possibly being TRBD1 (5 bases). The CDR3 runs 11 residues. The V gene's germline CDR1 is DFQATT and CDR2 SNEGSKA (reference sequence). Trimming pared 1 base from V and 6 bases from J, leaving 6 bases between.

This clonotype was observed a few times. The CDR3 region is CASRPPQGHTEAFF. CDR3 DNA sequence: TGTGCCAGCAGGCCACCGCAGGGGCACACTGAAGCTTTCTTT. The chain has TRBV12-3 or TRBV12-4 and TRBJ1-1, with D possibly matching TRBD1 (6 bases). V lost 6 bases to trimming and J lost 3 bases, with 14 bases between them. The CDR3 spans 14 residues.

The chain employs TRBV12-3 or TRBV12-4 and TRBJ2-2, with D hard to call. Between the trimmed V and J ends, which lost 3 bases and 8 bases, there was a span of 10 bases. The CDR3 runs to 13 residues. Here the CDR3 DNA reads TGTGCCAGCAGTTTGGAGTCCCCGGGGGAGCTGTTTTTT. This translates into CASSLESPGELFF.